This T cell receptor (beta chain) was captured in a study of blood T cell repertoires in COVID-19. Original processing methods: By means of reference gene primer amplification, nucleated cell counts were estimated. TCRdb keeps only in-frame clones here, not all; method: immunoSEQ multiplex PCR. The DNA was the basis for D and trimming; V, J and clone size are from that table. The sample records around 67,000 clones, 88% being singletons. Germline CDR1 reads SQVTM; CDR2 reads ANQGSEA. The CDR3 runs to 12 residues. V was pared by 6 bases and J by 7 bases, with 5 bases of the junction left unmatched. The sequence was obtained from a woman over 75 with active or convalescent COVID-19. The V call is TRBV29-1, the J call TRBJ2-1; 8 bases fit TRBD1. Sequenced sample: peripheral blood. CDR3 coding DNA: TGCAGCGTGGACAGGGTGAGAAATGAGCAGTTCTTC. It yields the protein CSVDRVRNEQFF.